This T cell receptor beta chain derives from a study of blood T cell repertoires in COVID-19. As processed by the authors: Cell counts per sample came from amplifying reference gene primers. Sequencing was performed with immunoSEQ multiplex PCR; in TCRdb, only in-frame clones are kept and a portion is missing. V, J and clone size are those of that table, while D and trimming were read from the DNA. The sample yields approximately 380,000 clones, around 89% seen once. Everyone who took part was 18 to 89 years old, and they came from about two dozen US areas. Researchers sorted participants into cohorts using their self-reported clinical history. The V end lost 0 bases, the J end lost 4 bases, and 13 bases lay between the germline ends. CDR3 length equals 15 residues. CDR1 and CDR2 from the germline V gene are SGDLS and YYNGEE.

V gene TRBV9 combines with J gene TRBJ1-1; D may be TRBD1 (6 bases). The clonotype originates from a woman between 18 and 29 years old who had recovered from COVID-19. Sequenced sample: PBMCs or T cells enriched from blood (not recorded which). CDR3 amino acids: CASSVAQGMGTEAFF. The DNA of the CDR3 is TGTGCCAGCAGCGTAGCTCAGGGGATGGGCACTGAAGCTTTCTTT.